The 13 T cell receptor beta chains given below trace back to one sample, sequenced in a study of CD8+ T cells in alopecia areata. Investigators isolated RNA and reverse transcribed it into cDNA to act as the sequencing template. Here immunoSEQ multiplex PCR was the method, and the copy in TCRdb shows in-frame clones only, minus some. The data show 150,000 or so clones, 75% to 90% seen once. The sample in question was CD8+ T cells sorted from blood, obtained at week 0. Receptors were obtained from a human donor with alopecia areata.

The chain has TRBV7-9 and TRBJ2-3, with D hard to call. Trimming stripped 3 bases from V and 2 bases from J, with 9 bases between. This CDR3 comprises 14 residues. Germline CDR1 is SEHNR and CDR2 is FQNEAQ (reference sequence). For the CDR3, the DNA is TGTGCCAGCAGCTTTCTTCCTAACACAGATACGCAGTATTTT. Protein product: CASSFLPNTDTQYF.

This clone was picked up a small number of times. This chain connects TRBV29-1 to TRBJ1-2, with unresolved D. The ends were cut back, 4 bases at V and 2 bases at J, with 11 bases in the middle. Germline V CDR1 and CDR2: SQVTM, ANQGSEA. CDR3 length: 13 residues. In nucleotides, the CDR3 is TGCAGCGTTGTAGAAGCAGCCAACTATGGCTACACCTTC. Translating it yields CSVVEAANYGYTF.

The rearrangement links TRBV5-1 to TRBJ2-7; 8 bases map to TRBD1. Germline lookup yields CDR1 SGHRS and CDR2 YFSETQ. The CDR3 spans 13 residues. Trimming took 4 bases from V and 5 from J; bases not matched to a gene: 5. The CDR3 DNA sequence: TGCGCCAGCAGCCTGGACAGGGTCAACGAGCAGTACTTC. Its protein is CASSLDRVNEQYF.

This clone was recorded only once. The V gene is TRBV27, the J gene TRBJ2-7; TRBD2 is a possible D gene (5 bases). The CDR3 is 13 amino acids. The germline gives CDR1 MNHEY, CDR2 SMNVEV (reference sequence). V was trimmed by 5 bases and J by 3 bases, leaving 11 bases between them. CDR3 DNA: TGTGCCAGCAGTCCACGGGGTGGCTACGAGCAGTACTTC. This gives the protein CASSPRGGYEQYF.

V usage is TRBV10-3 and J usage is TRBJ2-4, with 12 bases lining up with TRBD2. Germline lookup yields CDR1 ENHRY and CDR2 SYGVKD. The CDR3 contains 16 residues. V lost 4 bases, J lost 3 bases, and 4 bases stayed unmatched. This chain's CDR3 is CAISAGLAGFKNIQYF. The CDR3 coding sequence is TGTGCCATCAGTGCGGGACTAGCGGGTTTCAAAAACATTCAGTACTTC.

The chain has TRBV6-1 and TRBJ2-7; 7 positions match TRBD2. V lost 1 base to trimming and J lost 2 bases; unmatched junction nucleotides: 5. CDR1 MNHNS and CDR2 SASEGT come from the germline V gene. This CDR3 is built from 15 residues. The CDR3 region is CASSEGWEGTYEQYF. The CDR3 region has the DNA TGTGCCAGCAGTGAAGGATGGGAGGGCACCTACGAGCAGTACTTC.

This sequence joins TRBV29-1 and TRBJ2-3, with D perhaps matching TRBD2 (6 bases). Germline V gene data show CDR1 as SQVTM and CDR2 as ANQGSEA. CDR3 size: 14 residues. Trimming left V 2 bases short and J 1 base short, with 10 bases between. The DNA for the CDR3 is TGCAGCGTTGAAAACTGGGAGGGCACAGATACGCAGTATTTT. As protein: CSVENWEGTDTQYF.

This chain links TRBV29-1 with TRBJ2-7; the match to TRBD1 covers 9 bases. Germline CDR1 SQVTM, CDR2 ANQGSEA. The CDR3 consists of 12 residues. The V gene end was trimmed by 7 bases and the J gene end by 6 bases; junction bases not matched to a gene: 7. Here the CDR3 reads CSALTGGAEQYF. The CDR3 DNA reads as TGCAGCGCACTTACAGGGGGCGCCGAGCAGTACTTC.

The J gene is TRBJ2-5, the V gene TRBV30; perhaps TRBD1 as D (6 bases). The DNA end lines up better with TRBJ2-7; the J call may be wrong. The CDR3 runs 12 residues. Germline CDR1 reads GTSNPN; CDR2 reads SVGIG (reference sequence). The CDR3 DNA is TGTGCCTGGACAGGGGATTCCTACGAGCAGTACTTC. Translated: CAWTGDSYEQYF.

This sequence joins TRBV2 and TRBJ2-3; possible D gene TRBD1, 5 bases. The CDR3 extends over 15 amino acids. Between the trimmed V and J ends, which lost 8 bases and 0 bases, there was a span of 15 bases. Germline values: CDR1 SNHLY, CDR2 FYNNEI. The CDR3 spells CASDPGARSTDTQYF. The CDR3, as DNA: TGTGCCAGCGATCCTGGGGCGAGAAGCACAGATACGCAGTATTTT.

Note on this clone: The conserved phenylalanine or tryptophan normally closing the CDR3 is absent here, so this likely arose from a read error. The limits of the CDR3 on the DNA are not certain, so only TCRdb's listed CDR3 is given. The chain links TRBV5-4 to TRBJ1-2. Germline loops: CDR1 SGHNT, CDR2 YYREEE (reference sequence). Both ends counted, the CDR3 spans 12 residues. The CDR3 is CASSLVGRRTSA.

This chain connects TRBV12-5 to TRBJ2-3; D unclear. Germline-derived CDR1 and CDR2 are LGHNT and FRNRAP. The ends were cut back, 7 bases at V and 4 bases at J, with 3 bases in the middle. The CDR3 has 10 amino acids. CDR3 sequence: CASAADTQYF. The DNA for the CDR3 is TGTGCTAGTGCGGCAGATACGCAGTATTTT.

This clone showed up just once. The V and J genes are TRBV2 and TRBJ2-7; 9 bases are shared with TRBD2. Germline trimming cut 7 bases from V and 5 bases from J; bases unmatched to any gene: 12. The length of the CDR3 is 15 residues. From germline, CDR1 is SNHLY and CDR2 FYNNEI. CDR3 in amino acids: CASILGVTSGDEQYF. The CDR3 coding sequence is TGTGCCAGCATTCTTGGGGTGACTAGCGGCGACGAGCAGTACTTC.